This section outlines one T cell receptor (beta chain) sequence together with its context. The primer mix had 60 Vbeta and 13 Jbeta primers. Measured with immunoSEQ multiplex PCR; TCRdb has only the in-frame clones, and not every one. The repertoire table contains 220,000 or so clones. This sample stems from a study of cytomegalovirus exposure and HLA in healthy donors. Unmatched junction bases numbered 2, after V lost 6 bases and J lost 4 bases. Germline V gene data show CDR1 as WSHSY and CDR2 as SAAADI. This CDR3 spans 14 amino acids. This receptor was obtained from a girl aged 2-10 years in good health and CMV-seropositive. The sample comprised PBMCs. The chain combines TRBV10-2 with TRBJ1-5; 11 bases fit TRBD1. CDR3 in amino acids: CASRGQGANQPQHF. The DNA of the CDR3 is TGCGCCAGCAGAGGACAGGGGGCGAATCAGCCCCAGCATTTT.